Listed below are T cell receptor beta chains from one sample, sequenced in a study of T cell repertoires in cytomegalovirus infection. TCRdb processed the reads anew with MiXCR; each CDR3 protein has one entry. Of 650,000 to 900,000 distinct CDR3 sequences listed, 32% were seen once; the top ten hold over 10%. Their specific antigens are unknown. Material: cultured CD8+ T cells from PBMCs, obtained from culture after CMV antigen stimulation. The receptors stem from a human donor in good health (CMV status not recorded). Some clones in this sample may be carry-over from other donors' samples. CDR3s include the opening cysteine and the closing phenylalanine or tryptophan. The D gene is left open where the match is weak. Where a row states a size, it is once, few, many or the class of an expanded clone; other rows omit it.

D	size	V	J	DNA	CDR3
TRBD1	many	TRBV7-8	TRBJ1-2	TGTGCCAGCAGCTTTCTTACAGGGGATCATGGCTACACCTTC	CASSFLTGDHGYTF
TRBD1	few	TRBV4-1	TRBJ2-7	TGCGCCAGCAGCCAAGTGGAACAGGGGTACGAGCAGTACTTC	CASSQVEQGYEQYF
.	few	TRBV12-3/TRBV12-4	TRBJ2-2	TGTGCCAGCAAATCGGACCTATCCGGGGAGCTGTTTTTT	CASKSDLSGELFF
.	once	TRBV7-9	TRBJ1-1	TGTGACAGCAGCTTAGGGGTTACTGAAGCTTTCTTT	CDSSLGVTEAFF
TRBD1	.	TRBV19	TRBJ1-2	TGTGCCACCCTCCCGGACAGGGGAGCCTATGGCTACACCTTC	CATLPDRGAYGYTF
.	few	TRBV6-1	TRBJ2-1	TGTGCCAGCTCCCCGGACGCGAGCTCCTACAATGAGCAGTTCTTC	CASSPDASSYNEQFF
.	.	TRBV7-9	TRBJ2-5	TGTGCCAGCAGCCGGTTCGACACCCAAGAGACCCAGTACTTC	CASSRFDTQETQYF
TRBD1	many	TRBV6-1	TRBJ2-3	TGTGCCAGCAGACGACACCGGGACAGGGGGCTTGATACGCAGTATTTT	CASRRHRDRGLDTQYF
TRBD2	many	TRBV7-6	TRBJ2-5	TGTGCCAGCAGCTCCGGACTAGCGGGGGGGAAAGAGACCCAGTACTTC	CASSSGLAGGKETQYF
.	.	TRBV6-6	TRBJ2-1	TGTGCCAGCACTAAAGGGTCTGAGCAGTTCTTC	CASTKGSEQFF
.	.	TRBV29-1	TRBJ2-1	TGCAGCGGAGTCAGGGACAATGAGCAGTTCTTC	CSGVRDNEQFF
.	.	TRBV7-9	TRBJ2-2	TGTGCCAGCAGCTTAGTTCAGGGCACCGGGGAGCTGTTTTTT	CASSLVQGTGELFF
.	.	TRBV7-4	TRBJ2-5	TGTGCCAACACCTCCGCCTATGAGACCCAGTACTTC	CANTSAYETQYF
TRBD1	.	TRBV12-3/TRBV12-4	TRBJ1-5	TGTGCCAGCAGTTTGGGGGACAGGGTAGGCAATCAGCCCCAGCATTTT	CASSLGDRVGNQPQHF
.	.	TRBV3-1	TRBJ2-1	TGTGCCAGCAGCCATCCCCCCCCGGCGGGGAGCTCCTACAATGAGCAGTTCTTC	CASSHPPPAGSSYNEQFF
.	.	TRBV7-6	TRBJ2-5	TGTGCCAGCAGCCCCTCGCCCCGGGAGACCCAGTACTTC	CASSPSPRETQYF
.	few	TRBV6-6	TRBJ1-6	TGTGCCAGCAGTTACGTGGGGCCGAGCTCCTATAATTCACCCCTCCACTTT	CASSYVGPSSYNSPLHF
.	few	TRBV10-2	TRBJ1-2	TGCGCCAGCAGTGAGTCAGAGCCGGGAAGGGGCTACACCTTC	CASSESEPGRGYTF
.	once	TRBV20-1	TRBJ2-5	TGCAGTGCAAGAAGGGAGACCCAGTACTTC	CSARRETQYF
TRBD1	.	TRBV6-6	TRBJ2-2	TGTGCCAGCAGAGAACAGGGGCCCCAGAACACCGGGGAGCTGTTTTTT	CASREQGPQNTGELFF
.	.	TRBV29-1	TRBJ2-5	TGCAGCGTTGTTCCCAGTACGAAAGAGACCCAGTACTTC	CSVVPSTKETQYF
.	.	TRBV13	TRBJ1-2	TGTGCCAGCAGCACCGGACGACGGGGCTACACCTTC	CASSTGRRGYTF